This TCR beta chain was retrieved from a study of T cells in women clearing cervical HPV infection. Germline lookup yields CDR1 SGHRS and CDR2 YFSETQ. This CDR3 contains 12 residues. V was cut by 0 bases and J by 7 bases, with 5 bases left in between. On this clone: The read falls 3 residues short of the CDR3 end, and the missing part is taken from the germline J gene.

TCRdb's table, derived via immunoSEQ multiplex PCR, lists solely in-frame clones and lacks some. Here the sample table reports 40,000 or so clones. The chain combines TRBV5-1 with TRBJ1-3; D gene uncertain. This sequence originates from a woman between 18 and 70 years old with a cervical HPV16 infection that either progressed to CIN3+ or cleared (not recorded which). Sequenced material: blood buffy coat. CDR3 residues: CASSLERNTIYF. The covered CDR3 bases are TGCGCCAGCAGCTTGGAAAGGAACACC.